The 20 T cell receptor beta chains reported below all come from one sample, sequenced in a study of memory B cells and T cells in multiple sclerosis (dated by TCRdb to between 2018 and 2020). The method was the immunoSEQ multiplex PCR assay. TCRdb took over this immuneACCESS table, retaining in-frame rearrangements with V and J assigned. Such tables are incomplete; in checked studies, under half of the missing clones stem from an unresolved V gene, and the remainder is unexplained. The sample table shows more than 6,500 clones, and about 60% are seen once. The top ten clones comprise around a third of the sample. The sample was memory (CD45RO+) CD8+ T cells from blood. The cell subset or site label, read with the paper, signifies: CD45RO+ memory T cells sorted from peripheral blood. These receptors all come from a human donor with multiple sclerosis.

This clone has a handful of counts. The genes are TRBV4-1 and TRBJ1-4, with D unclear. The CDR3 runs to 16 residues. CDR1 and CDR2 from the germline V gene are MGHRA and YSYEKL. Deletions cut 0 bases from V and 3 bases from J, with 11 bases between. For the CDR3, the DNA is TGCGCCAGCAGCCAAGAGCCGGGGATTGCTAATGAAAAACTGTTTTTT. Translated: CASSQEPGIANEKLFF.

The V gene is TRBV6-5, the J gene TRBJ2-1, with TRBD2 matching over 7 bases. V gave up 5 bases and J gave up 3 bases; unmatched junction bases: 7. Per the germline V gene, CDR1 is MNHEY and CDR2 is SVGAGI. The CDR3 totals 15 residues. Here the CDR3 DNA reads TGTGCCAGCAGTCCAGCTAGCGGAGGCTACAATGAGCAGTTCTTC. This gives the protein CASSPASGGYNEQFF.

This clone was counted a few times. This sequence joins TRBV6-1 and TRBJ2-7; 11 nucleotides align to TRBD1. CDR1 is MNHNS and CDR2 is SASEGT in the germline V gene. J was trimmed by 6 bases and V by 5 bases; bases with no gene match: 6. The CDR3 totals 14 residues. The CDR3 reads CASSSTGTGGEQYF. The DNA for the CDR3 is TGTGCCAGCAGTTCAACCGGGACAGGGGGCGAGCAGTACTTC.

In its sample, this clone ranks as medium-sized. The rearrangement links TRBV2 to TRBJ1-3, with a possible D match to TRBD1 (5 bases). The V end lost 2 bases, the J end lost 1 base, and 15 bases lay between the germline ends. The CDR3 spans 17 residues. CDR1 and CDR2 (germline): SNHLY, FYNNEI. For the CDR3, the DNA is TGTGCCAGCAGTGAATCCATGGGCGGGGGTTCTGGAAACACCATATATTTT. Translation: CASSESMGGGSGNTIYF.

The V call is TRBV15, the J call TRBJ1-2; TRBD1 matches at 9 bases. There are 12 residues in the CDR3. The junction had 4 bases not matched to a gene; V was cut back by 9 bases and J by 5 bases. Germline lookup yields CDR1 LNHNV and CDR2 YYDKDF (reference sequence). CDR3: CATGQGGYGYTF. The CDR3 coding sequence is TGTGCCACGGGACAGGGTGGATATGGCTACACCTTC.

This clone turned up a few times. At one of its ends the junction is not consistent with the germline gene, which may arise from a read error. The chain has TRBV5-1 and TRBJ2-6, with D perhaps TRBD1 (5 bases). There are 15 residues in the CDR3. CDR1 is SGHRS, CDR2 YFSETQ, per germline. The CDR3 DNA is TGCGCAAGCAGCTCAGGGTTGTCTGGGGCCACCGTCCTGACTTTC. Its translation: CASSSGLSGATVLTF.

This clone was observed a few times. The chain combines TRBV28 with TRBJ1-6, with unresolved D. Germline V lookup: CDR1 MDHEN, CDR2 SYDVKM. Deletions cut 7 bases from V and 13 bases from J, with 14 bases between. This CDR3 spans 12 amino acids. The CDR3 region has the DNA TGTGCCAGCACCCCACCCCGGGGTCCCCTCCACTTT. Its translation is CASTPPRGPLHF.

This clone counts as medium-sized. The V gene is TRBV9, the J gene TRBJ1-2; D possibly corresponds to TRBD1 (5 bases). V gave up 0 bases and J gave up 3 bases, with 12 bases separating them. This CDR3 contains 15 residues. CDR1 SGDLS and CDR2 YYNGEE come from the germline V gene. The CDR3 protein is CASSVVPQGDYGYTF. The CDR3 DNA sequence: TGTGCCAGCAGCGTAGTCCCCCAGGGTGACTATGGCTACACCTTC.

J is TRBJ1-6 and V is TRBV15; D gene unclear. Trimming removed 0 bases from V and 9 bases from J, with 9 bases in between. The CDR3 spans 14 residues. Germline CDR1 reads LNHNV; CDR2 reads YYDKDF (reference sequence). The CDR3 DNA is TGTGCCACCAGCAGAGACCGCGCTGGTTCACCCCTCCACTTT. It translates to CATSRDRAGSPLHF.

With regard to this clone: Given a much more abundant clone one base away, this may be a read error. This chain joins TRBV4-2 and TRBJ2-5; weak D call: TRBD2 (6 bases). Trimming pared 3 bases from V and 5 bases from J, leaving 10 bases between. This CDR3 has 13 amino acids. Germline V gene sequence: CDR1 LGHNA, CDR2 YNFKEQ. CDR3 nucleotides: TGTGCCAGCAGCCAGGAGCGGGTTGAGACCCAGTACTTC. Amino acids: CASSQERVETQYF.

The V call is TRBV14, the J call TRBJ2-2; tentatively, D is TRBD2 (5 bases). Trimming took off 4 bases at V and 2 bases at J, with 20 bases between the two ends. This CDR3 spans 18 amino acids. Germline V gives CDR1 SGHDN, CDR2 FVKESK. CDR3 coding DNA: TGTGCCAGCAGCCCGGACTTAGGCAGATCCTTTAACACCGGGGAGCTGTTTTTT. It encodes CASSPDLGRSFNTGELFF.

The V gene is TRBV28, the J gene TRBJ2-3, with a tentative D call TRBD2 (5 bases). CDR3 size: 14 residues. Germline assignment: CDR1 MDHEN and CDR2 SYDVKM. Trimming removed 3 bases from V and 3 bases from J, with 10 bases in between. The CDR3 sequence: CASSFLAGTDTQYF. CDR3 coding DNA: TGTGCCAGCAGTTTCCTAGCAGGAACAGATACGCAGTATTTT.

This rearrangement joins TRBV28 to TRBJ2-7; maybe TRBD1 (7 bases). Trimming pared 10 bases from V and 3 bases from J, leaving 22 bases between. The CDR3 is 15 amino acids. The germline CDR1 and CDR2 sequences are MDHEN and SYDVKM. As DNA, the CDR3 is TGTGCCATAGAACGAGGGGGGCAGGGGGGCTACGAGCAGTACTTC. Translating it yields CAIERGGQGGYEQYF. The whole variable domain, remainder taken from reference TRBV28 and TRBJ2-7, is DVKVTQSSRYLVKRTGEKVFLECVQDMDHENMFWYRQDPGLGLRLIYFSYDVKMKEKGDIPEGYSVSREKKERFSLILESASTNQTSMYLCAIERGGQGGYEQYFGPGTRLTVT.

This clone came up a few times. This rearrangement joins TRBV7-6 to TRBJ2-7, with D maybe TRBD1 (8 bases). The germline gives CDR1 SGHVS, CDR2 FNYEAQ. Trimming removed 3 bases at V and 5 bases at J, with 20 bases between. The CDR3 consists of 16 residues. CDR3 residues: CASSFAKQGGDHEQYF. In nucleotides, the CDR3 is TGTGCCAGCAGCTTCGCCAAACAGGGGGGGGACCACGAGCAGTACTTC. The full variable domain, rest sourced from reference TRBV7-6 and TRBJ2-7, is GAGVSQSPRYKVTKRGQDVALRCDPISGHVSLYWYRQALGQGPEFLTYFNYEAQQDKSGLPNDRFSAERPEGSISTLTIQRTEQRDSAMYRCASSFAKQGGDHEQYFGPGTRLTVT.

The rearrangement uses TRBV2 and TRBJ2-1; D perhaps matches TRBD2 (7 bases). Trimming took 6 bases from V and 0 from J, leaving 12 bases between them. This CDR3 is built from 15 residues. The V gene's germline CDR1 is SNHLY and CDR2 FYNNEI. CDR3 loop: CASSRGASSYNEQFF. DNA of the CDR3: TGTGCCAGCAGCCGGGGGGCGAGCTCCTACAATGAGCAGTTCTTC.

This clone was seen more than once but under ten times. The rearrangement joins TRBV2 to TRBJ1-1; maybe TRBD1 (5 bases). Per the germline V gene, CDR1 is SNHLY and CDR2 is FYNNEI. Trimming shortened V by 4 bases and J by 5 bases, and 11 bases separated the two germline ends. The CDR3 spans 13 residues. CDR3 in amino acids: CASSVPGQTEAFF. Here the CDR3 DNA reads TGTGCCAGCAGTGTCCCAGGGCAGACTGAAGCTTTCTTT. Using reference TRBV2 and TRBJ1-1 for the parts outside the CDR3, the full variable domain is EPEVTQTPSHQVTQMGQEVILRCVPISNHLYFYWYRQILGQKVEFLVSFYNNEISEKSEIFDDQFSVERPDGSNFTLKIRSTKLEDSAMYFCASSVPGQTEAFFGQGTRLTVV.

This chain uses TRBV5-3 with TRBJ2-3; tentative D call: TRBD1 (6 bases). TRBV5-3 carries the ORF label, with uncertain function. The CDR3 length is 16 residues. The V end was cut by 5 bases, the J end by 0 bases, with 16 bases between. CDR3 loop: CARRLRTAPSTDTQYF. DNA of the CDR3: TGTGCCAGAAGACTTCGGACAGCCCCGAGCACAGATACGCAGTATTTT.

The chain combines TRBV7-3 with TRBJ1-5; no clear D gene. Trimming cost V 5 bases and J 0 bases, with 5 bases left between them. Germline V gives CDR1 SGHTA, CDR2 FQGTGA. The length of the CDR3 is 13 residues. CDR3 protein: CASSPYSNQPQHF. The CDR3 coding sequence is TGTGCCAGCAGCCCTTATAGCAATCAGCCCCAGCATTTT.

The CDR3 bases are TGTGCCAGCAGCTTAGATCGCGGCCAGAACAATGAGCAGTTCTTC. Protein sequence: CASSLDRGQNNEQFF. The chain joins TRBV13 to TRBJ2-1; D unresolved. The CDR3 sequence is 15 residues long. V was cut by 1 base and J by 5 bases, with 12 bases left in between. From germline, CDR1 is PRHDT and CDR2 FYEKMQ (reference sequence). The full variable domain, completed using reference TRBV13 and TRBJ2-1, is AAGVIQSPRHLIKEKRETATLKCYPIPRHDTVYWYQQGPGQDPQFLISFYEKMQSDKGSIPDRFSAQQFSDYHSELNMSSLELGDSALYFCASSLDRGQNNEQFFGPGTRLTVL.

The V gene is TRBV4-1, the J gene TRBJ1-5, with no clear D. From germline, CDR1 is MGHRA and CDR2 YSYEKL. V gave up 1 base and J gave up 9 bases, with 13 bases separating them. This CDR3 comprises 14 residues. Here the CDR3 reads CASSQAATGLPQHF. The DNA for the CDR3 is TGCGCCAGCAGCCAAGCGGCGACTGGTCTGCCCCAGCATTTT.